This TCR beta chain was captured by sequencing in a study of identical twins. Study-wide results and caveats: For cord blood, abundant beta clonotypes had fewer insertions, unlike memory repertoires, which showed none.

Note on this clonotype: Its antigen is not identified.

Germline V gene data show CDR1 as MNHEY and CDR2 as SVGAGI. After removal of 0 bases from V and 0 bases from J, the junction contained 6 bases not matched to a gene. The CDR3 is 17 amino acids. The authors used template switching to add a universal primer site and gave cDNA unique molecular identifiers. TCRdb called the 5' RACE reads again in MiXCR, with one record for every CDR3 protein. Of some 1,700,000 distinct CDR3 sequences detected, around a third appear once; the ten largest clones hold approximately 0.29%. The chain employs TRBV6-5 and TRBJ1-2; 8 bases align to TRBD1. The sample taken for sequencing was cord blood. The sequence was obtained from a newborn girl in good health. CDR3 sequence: CASSYSIGQGPNYGYTF. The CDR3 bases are TGTGCCAGCAGTTACTCGATCGGACAGGGACCTAACTATGGCTACACCTTC.